Shown below are 25 T cell receptor beta chains from a single sample sequenced in a study of blood T cell repertoires in COVID-19. Only in-frame clones appear in the TCRdb table, and some are missing; sequencing was by immunoSEQ multiplex PCR. The repertoire includes about 370,000 clones, approximately 90% of them detected once, and 1% sits in the top ten. The sample consisted of PBMCs or T cells enriched from blood (not recorded which). These TCRs come from a man aged 18-30 years who had recovered from COVID-19.

This chain links TRBV6-5 with TRBJ2-7; D might be TRBD2 (5 bases). The CDR3 is made up of 14 amino acids. The V gene lost 3 bases and the J gene lost 2 bases, with 11 bases spanning the gap. From germline, CDR1 is MNHEY and CDR2 SVGAGI. The DNA for the CDR3 is TGTGCCAGCAGTTATGGACTGACGACCTACGAGCAGTACTTC. It translates to CASSYGLTTYEQYF.

CDR3 sequence: CASTNQGGYEQYF. The DNA of the CDR3 is TGTGCCAGCACCAATCAGGGAGGCTACGAGCAGTACTTC. The rearrangement uses TRBV5-4 and TRBJ2-7, with D possibly being TRBD2 (6 bases). CDR3 length equals 13 residues. Trimming shortened V by 6 bases and J by 3 bases, and 13 bases separated the two germline ends. CDR1 is SGHNT and CDR2 is YYREEE in the germline V gene (reference sequence).

The CDR3 DNA sequence: TGCGCCAGCAGCCAAGATTTCGGGGGGCGAGGAGATACGCAGTATTTT. It encodes CASSQDFGGRGDTQYF. V gene TRBV4-3 combines with J gene TRBJ2-3; maybe TRBD2 (7 bases). The CDR3 runs 16 residues. The V gene lost 0 bases and the J gene lost 5 bases, with 15 bases spanning the gap. The V gene's germline CDR1 is LGHNA and CDR2 YSLEER.

The CDR3 spells CASGFREYGYTF. As DNA, the CDR3 is TGTGCTAGTGGTTTTCGTGAGTATGGCTACACCTTC. The chain employs TRBV12-5 and TRBJ1-2; no clear D. The germline V gene has CDR1 LGHNT and CDR2 FRNRAP. The V and J ends lost 3 bases and 5 bases respectively, with 7 bases between them. The CDR3 has 12 residues.

The chain employs TRBV30 and TRBJ1-5, with no clear D. V shed 4 bases and J shed 4 bases, with 14 bases lying between them. The CDR3 extends over 14 amino acids. Per the germline V gene, CDR1 is GTSNPN and CDR2 is SVGIG (reference sequence). CDR3 sequence (DNA): TGTGCCTGGACCGGGAGTGTCGCTAATCAGCCCCAGCATTTT. It yields the protein CAWTGSVANQPQHF.

This chain connects TRBV5-1 to TRBJ1-2, with a possible D match to TRBD1 (6 bases). CDR1 and CDR2 from the germline V gene are SGHRS and YFSETQ. Trimming cost V 4 bases and J 6 bases, with 16 bases left between them. The CDR3 extends over 14 amino acids. The CDR3 sequence is CASSIGQPSNGYTF. The DNA for the CDR3 is TGCGCCAGCAGCATTGGACAGCCCAGCAATGGCTACACCTTC.

This rearrangement joins TRBV12-5 to TRBJ2-7; TRBD1 might be the D (5 bases). The germline gives CDR1 LGHNT, CDR2 FRNRAP. The ends were cut back, 2 bases at V and 3 bases at J, with 17 bases in the middle. The CDR3 extends over 16 amino acids. The CDR3 bases are TGTGCTAGTGGTTTGTTATCTTCCAGGGAAGGCTACGAGCAGTACTTC. It translates to CASGLLSSREGYEQYF. Full variable domain (missing parts from reference TRBV12-5 and TRBJ2-7): DARVTQTPRHKVTEMGQEVTMRCQPILGHNTVFWYRQTMMQGLELLAYFRNRAPLDDSGMPKDRFSAEMPDATLATLKIQPSEPRDSAVYFCASGLLSSREGYEQYFGPGTRLTVT.

The chain couples TRBV6-5 to TRBJ1-1; 7 bases are shared with TRBD1. Looked up from germline, CDR1 is MNHEY and CDR2 is SVGAGI. After removal of 0 bases from V and 9 bases from J, the junction contained 10 bases not matched to a gene. There are 15 residues in the CDR3. DNA of the CDR3: TGTGCCAGCAGTTACTCCCGGGACAGATTACTCAAAGCTTTCTTT. Its translation is CASSYSRDRLLKAFF.

The chain is built from TRBV5-4 and TRBJ1-5, with 11 positions matching TRBD1. Germline CDR1 and CDR2: SGHNT and YYREEE (reference sequence). V lost 0 bases and J lost 6; bases outside the gene matches: 2. This CDR3 is 15 amino acids long. Written as DNA, the CDR3 is TGTGCCAGCAGCTTGGGAGGACAGGGGGCTCAGCCCCAGCATTTT. This encodes CASSLGGQGAQPQHF.

The chain recombines TRBV19 with TRBJ2-2, with TRBD1 matching over 9 bases. The V and J ends lost 5 bases and 0 bases, in that order; junction bases with no gene match: 13. The CDR3 has 19 residues. CDR1 is LNHDA, CDR2 SQIVND, per germline (reference sequence). CDR3 in amino acids: CASSSSLLGTGSNTGELFF. Written as DNA, the CDR3 is TGTGCCAGTAGTTCCTCACTTCTTGGGACAGGGTCGAACACCGGGGAGCTGTTTTTT.

This sequence joins TRBV3-1 (or the pseudogene TRBV3-2) and TRBJ1-1; D possibly corresponds to TRBD1 (6 bases). The CDR3 is made up of 13 amino acids. The germline V gene encodes CDR1 LGHDT and CDR2 YNNKEL (reference sequence). V was pared by 1 base and J by 10 bases, with 13 bases between. The CDR3 loop is CASSQVRGRLAFF. The CDR3 nucleotides read TGTGCCAGCAGCCAAGTCAGGGGCAGGCTAGCTTTCTTT.

The CDR3 loop reads CASSMTGGVDLNQPQHF. The CDR3 bases are TGTGCCAGTAGTATGACAGGGGGGGTGGATCTGAATCAGCCCCAGCATTTT. The rearrangement links TRBV19 to TRBJ1-5, with 9 bases that match TRBD1. J lost 4 bases, V lost 3 bases, and 10 bases had no gene match. Germline V gives CDR1 LNHDA, CDR2 SQIVND (reference sequence). CDR3 size: 17 residues.

The chain employs TRBV6-5 and TRBJ1-1; D is unclear. CDR1 MNHEY and CDR2 SVGAGI come from the germline V gene. CDR3 length equals 13 residues. V was cut by 7 bases and J by 0 bases, with 9 bases left in between. The CDR3 DNA reads as TGTGCCAGCAAGTCGGGAGTGAACACTGAAGCTTTCTTT. It codes for CASKSGVNTEAFF.

CDR3 bases: TGTGCCAGCACCGGGGGGGCCCGGGGGACCCAGTACTTC. Translated: CASTGGARGTQYF. This chain joins TRBV2 and TRBJ2-5; TRBD2 matches at 8 bases. V dropped 7 bases and J dropped 7; count of bases not matched to a gene: 8. CDR1 and CDR2 from the germline V gene are SNHLY and FYNNEI. The CDR3 runs 13 residues.

In this sample, this clone turned up a few times. The chain has TRBV28 and TRBJ2-1; 7 bases line up with TRBD2. This CDR3 is 13 amino acids long. Germline V lookup: CDR1 MDHEN, CDR2 SYDVKM. V was pared by 7 bases and J by 7 bases, with 7 bases of the junction left unmatched. The CDR3: CASTFSGSNEQFF. CDR3 DNA: TGTGCCAGCACCTTTAGCGGGTCAAATGAGCAGTTCTTC.

This clone appeared a few times. This sequence joins TRBV7-9 and TRBJ1-5; D not resolved. The CDR3 extends over 17 amino acids. Germline CDR1 is SEHNR and CDR2 is FQNEAQ (reference sequence). Trimming pared 1 base from V and 0 bases from J, leaving 13 bases between. Here the CDR3 reads CASSLGSGKYSNQPQHF. The CDR3 DNA is TGTGCCAGCAGCTTAGGATCGGGGAAGTATAGCAATCAGCCCCAGCATTTT.

The chain employs TRBV7-2 and TRBJ2-2, with D possibly matching TRBD1 (6 bases). Germline V gene sequence: CDR1 SGHTA, CDR2 FQGNSA. V was trimmed by 5 bases and J by 4 bases, leaving 17 bases between them. The CDR3 has 16 amino acids. The CDR3, as DNA: TGTGCCAGCAGCCTAAAGCAGGGGTCACTCACCGGGGAGCTGTTTTTT. Its translation is CASSLKQGSLTGELFF.

The chain employs TRBV10-3 and TRBJ1-1, with D hard to call. The germline V and J ends were trimmed by 0 bases and 1 base, with 6 bases remaining between them. The germline gives CDR1 ENHRY, CDR2 SYGVKD. This CDR3 has 14 residues. CDR3 loop: CAISESAENTEAFF. The CDR3 DNA follows: TGTGCCATCAGTGAGTCCGCGGAGAACACTGAAGCTTTCTTT.

The V and J genes are TRBV19 and TRBJ1-4, with 7 nucleotides matching TRBD1. The V gene's germline CDR1 is LNHDA and CDR2 SQIVND (reference sequence). The trim removed 4 bases at V and 5 bases at J, leaving 7 bases unmatched. CDR3 length: 15 amino acids. The CDR3 nucleotides read TGTGCCAGTAGTAATAGACAGGGCGCGAATGAAAAACTGTTTTTT. It encodes CASSNRQGANEKLFF.

The chain recombines TRBV6-5 with TRBJ2-5; TRBD2 is a possible D gene (6 bases). CDR1 is MNHEY, CDR2 SVGAGI, per germline. Trimming took 4 bases from V and 2 from J, leaving 14 bases between them. The length of the CDR3 is 15 residues. The CDR3 DNA sequence: TGTGCCAGCAGTTCTAGCCCGGGGGTGCAAGAGACCCAGTACTTC. Translating gives CASSSSPGVQETQYF.

In its sample, this clone was seen a few times. The CDR3 DNA is TGCGCCAGCAGCGCAGGGGGCCCGAGCACTGAAGCTTTCTTT. Its protein product is CASSAGGPSTEAFF. The chain carries TRBV10-1 and TRBJ1-1, with TRBD1 matching over 8 bases. Germline lookup yields CDR1 WNHNN and CDR2 SYGVQD (reference sequence). The J segment lost 4 bases and the V segment lost 6 bases, leaving 7 bases of the junction unmatched. CDR3 length: 14 residues.

The V gene is TRBV2, the J gene TRBJ1-4; TRBD1 agrees at 7 bases. V shed 6 bases, J shed 7 bases, and the junction held 5 bases outside the gene matches. There are 13 residues in the CDR3. Germline CDR1 reads SNHLY; CDR2 reads FYNNEI. In DNA form, the CDR3 reads TGTGCCAGCAGGGGGACAGCCGGTGAAAAACTGTTTTTT. This codes for CASRGTAGEKLFF.

J is TRBJ2-1 and V is TRBV6-5; tentative D call: TRBD2 (5 bases). The germline V gene has CDR1 MNHEY and CDR2 SVGAGI. The CDR3 is 15 amino acids. Trimming cost V 4 bases and J 2 bases, with 12 bases left between them. DNA of the CDR3: TGTGCCAGCAGTTTGAGGGCCGCCCCCTACAATGAGCAGTTCTTC. As protein: CASSLRAAPYNEQFF.

J is TRBJ1-5 and V is TRBV12-1; the D call of TRBD1 is as the table states it, not checked on the DNA. TRBV12-1 is listed as a pseudogene. The CDR3 sequence is 14 residues long. The CDR3 reads CASSLRQKNQPQHF. The CDR3 DNA reads as TGTGCCAGCAGCCTTCGACAGAAAAATCAGCCCCAGCATTTT.

The chain couples TRBV27 to TRBJ2-7; 12 bases align to TRBD2. Unmatched junction bases numbered 9, after V lost 5 bases and J lost 4 bases. Germline-derived CDR1 and CDR2 are MNHEY and SMNVEV (reference sequence). CDR3 length equals 16 residues. The CDR3 region has the DNA TGTGCCAGCAGTCCCTCGACTAGCGGGAGTAGGTACGAGCAGTACTTC. Residues: CASSPSTSGSRYEQYF.